The 30 T cell receptor beta chains below all came from one sample that was sequenced in a study of T cells after yellow fever vaccination. TCRdb used MiXCR to reprocess the 5' RACE reads, holding one entry per CDR3 protein. The sample includes some 96,000 distinct CDR3 sequences, about 8.2% of them seen just once. Here the sequenced sample was CD8+ T cells not binding an NS4B(214-222) dextramer, sorted from PBMCs, taken roughly 15 days after the first yellow fever vaccination. The source is a man aged 18 to 29 who received the YFV17D yellow fever vaccine.

This clonotype was seen at least ten times. This chain links TRBV7-9 with TRBJ1-1, with 9 bases that match TRBD1. With V trimmed by 3 bases and J by 1 base, 9 bases remained unmatched. The length of the CDR3 is 17 residues. Germline V lookup: CDR1 SEHNR, CDR2 FQNEAQ (reference sequence). The CDR3 DNA reads as TGTGCCAGCAGCTTCATAGGACAGGGGAATTGGAACACTGAAGCTTTCTTT. Its protein is CASSFIGQGNWNTEAFF.

Only a few counts were recorded for this clonotype. The chain combines TRBV13 with TRBJ2-7, with D perhaps assigned TRBD1 or TRBD2 (5 bases each). CDR3 length: 14 amino acids. V gave up 6 bases and J gave up 2 bases, with 14 bases separating them. Germline assignment: CDR1 PRHDT and CDR2 FYEKMQ (reference sequence). The CDR3 region has the DNA TGTGCCAGCAGACGGGACGGGTTCCCCTACGAGCAGTACTTC. It translates to CASRRDGFPYEQYF.

The chain is built from TRBV11-2 and TRBJ2-2; the match to TRBD2 covers 7 bases. The J segment lost 0 bases and the V segment lost 4 bases, leaving 11 bases of the junction unmatched. The CDR3 runs 18 residues. Per germline, CDR1 SGHAT and CDR2 FQNNGV. CDR3 in amino acids: CASSSVTESGANTGELFF. The CDR3 DNA reads as TGTGCCAGCAGCTCAGTAACCGAAAGCGGGGCGAACACCGGGGAGCTGTTTTTT. The entire variable domain, with the rest obtained from reference TRBV11-2 and TRBJ2-2, is as follows: EAGVAQSPRYKIIEKRQSVAFWCNPISGHATLYWYQQILGQGPKLLIQFQNNGVVDDSQLPKDRFSAERLKGVDSTLKIQPAKLEDSAVYLCASSSVTESGANTGELFFGEGSRLTVL.

This clonotype was detected many times. The V and J genes are TRBV11-2 and TRBJ2-1, with D possibly being TRBD2 (5 bases). The CDR3 extends over 16 amino acids. Germline CDR1 SGHAT, CDR2 FQNNGV. Between the trimmed V and J ends, which lost 3 bases and 8 bases, there was a span of 20 bases. CDR3 loop: CASSLTYGRVRDEQFF. The CDR3 DNA reads as TGTGCCAGCAGCTTGACATACGGACGAGTGCGGGATGAGCAGTTCTTC.

A remark on this clonotype: A single base separates this from a much larger clone, so it may be a read error. V is TRBV5-6 and J is TRBJ2-7; D may be TRBD2 (5 bases). This CDR3 has 15 residues. V lost 2 bases and J lost 0, with 12 bases in between. Germline V gene lookup returns CDR1 SGHDT and CDR2 YYEEEE. The CDR3 reads CASSFGIASSYEQYV. The CDR3 coding sequence is TGTGCCAGCAGCTTCGGGATAGCCAGCTCCTACGAGCAGTACGTC.

This clonotype came up a few times. The chain has TRBV7-2 and TRBJ2-7, with a weak D call TRBD1 (6 bases). Germline CDR1 SGHTA, CDR2 FQGNSA. Trimming cost V 5 bases and J 2 bases, with 13 bases left between them. The CDR3 consists of 14 residues. The DNA for the CDR3 is TGTGCCAGCAGCCCTTACCAGGGGACCTACGAGCAGTACTTC. Its protein is CASSPYQGTYEQYF.

This clonotype has only a few counts. V is TRBV3-1 and J is TRBJ2-1, with TRBD2 identical over 10 bases. V gave up 5 bases and J gave up 6 bases; unmatched junction bases: 7. In germline, CDR1 is LGHDT, CDR2 YNNKEL (reference sequence). The CDR3 is made up of 15 amino acids. CDR3 nucleotides: TGTGCCAGCAGCAGCTTAGCGGGGGGTCCCAATGAGCAGTTCTTC. Residues: CASSSLAGGPNEQFF.

This clonotype was seen a handful of times. This chain uses TRBV12-3 or TRBV12-4 with TRBJ1-5, with 8 bases lining up with TRBD1. V lost 6 bases to trimming and J lost 4 bases; unmatched junction nucleotides: 8. The CDR3 is 15 residues long. The chain's CDR3 is CASSQIDRGNQPQHF. The CDR3 DNA reads as TGTGCCAGCAGCCAAATAGACAGGGGTAATCAGCCCCAGCATTTT.

The chain couples TRBV12-5 to TRBJ2-1; 8 positions agree with TRBD2. V trimming: 3 bases; J trimming: 2 bases; junction bases outside the gene matches: 3. From germline, CDR1 is LGHNT and CDR2 FRNRAP. This CDR3 comprises 15 residues. The CDR3, as DNA: TGTGCTAGTGGTTTAGGAGCGGGGGCCTACAATGAGCAGTTCTTC. Its protein product is CASGLGAGAYNEQFF.

The chain has TRBV6-2 or TRBV6-3 and TRBJ2-3; D remains ambiguous. Germline CDR1 reads MNHEY; CDR2 reads SVGEGT. The CDR3 runs to 14 residues. The germline V and J ends were trimmed by 2 bases and 5 bases, with 11 bases remaining between them. This CDR3 reads CASSYGGLGDTQYF. The CDR3 DNA sequence: TGTGCCAGCAGTTACGGCGGTTTGGGAGATACGCAGTATTTT.

This clonotype came up many times. V is TRBV12-3 or TRBV12-4 and J is TRBJ2-2; 8 nucleotides line up with TRBD1. V lost 6 bases, J lost 6 bases, and 12 bases stayed unmatched. This CDR3 has 16 amino acids. The DNA of the CDR3 is TGTGCCAGCAGCCCCGGGCAGGGGGCTGTTTCCGGGGAGCTGTTTTTT. Residues: CASSPGQGAVSGELFF.

A few counts support this clonotype. The V gene is TRBV5-4, the J gene TRBJ1-1; D may be TRBD1 (6 bases). The CDR3 spans 11 residues. Germline V gene sequence: CDR1 SGHNT, CDR2 YYREEE (reference sequence). V lost 3 bases to trimming and J lost 10 bases, with 10 bases between them. DNA of the CDR3: TGTGCCAGCAGCTCAACGGGGGCAGCTTTCTTT. Translating gives CASSSTGAAFF.

This clonotype has just a few counts. The V and J genes are TRBV27 and TRBJ1-6; no definite D call. The ends were cut back, 7 bases at V and 0 bases at J, with 4 bases in the middle. Germline loops: CDR1 MNHEY, CDR2 SMNVEV (reference sequence). This CDR3 spans 13 amino acids. The CDR3 DNA reads as TGTGCCAGCACCAGCTCCTATAATTCACCCCTCCACTTT. It is translated as CASTSSYNSPLHF.

This clonotype was found a few times. This rearrangement joins TRBV6-2 or TRBV6-3 to TRBJ1-5; D remains ambiguous. The length of the CDR3 is 17 residues. CDR1 MNHEY and CDR2 SVGEGT come from the germline V gene. The V end lost 0 bases, the J end lost 2 bases, and 14 bases lay between the germline ends. In nucleotides, the CDR3 is TGTGCCAGCAGTTACTCGCAGGCAAGGATGGGCAATCAGCCCCAGCATTTT. This gives the protein CASSYSQARMGNQPQHF.

This clonotype was found a few times. The rearrangement links TRBV7-2 to TRBJ2-7, with D possibly matching TRBD2 (7 bases). The germline V gene has CDR1 SGHTA and CDR2 FQGNSA. The CDR3 has 14 amino acids. The V and J ends lost 0 bases and 6 bases respectively, with 12 bases between them. CDR3 sequence (DNA): TGTGCCAGCAGCTTAGCGGGGGGGGCGGGCGAGCAGTACTTC. Residues: CASSLAGGAGEQYF.

This clonotype showed up many times. V is TRBV20-1 and J is TRBJ2-2; a weak D match, TRBD2 (5 bases). Trimming stripped 7 bases from V and 4 bases from J, with 13 bases between. The CDR3 has 13 amino acids. Per the germline V gene, CDR1 is DFQATT and CDR2 is SNEGSKA (reference sequence). The CDR3 DNA follows: TGCAGTGGGACGGAGCGGCTCACCGGGGAGCTGTTTTTT. Translated: CSGTERLTGELFF.

This clonotype came up a few times. The rearrangement joins TRBV7-9 to TRBJ1-5; D ambiguous. The V and J ends lost 3 bases and 5 bases respectively, with 8 bases between them. The CDR3 has 13 amino acids. CDR1 SEHNR and CDR2 FQNEAQ come from the germline V gene (reference sequence). The CDR3 DNA reads as TGTGCCAGCAGCTTGTCGTCGGATCAGCCCCAGCATTTT. Its protein product is CASSLSSDQPQHF.

The chain couples TRBV29-1 to TRBJ1-1, with D perhaps TRBD1 (5 bases). V was pared by 3 bases and J by 6 bases, with 17 bases between. The CDR3 contains 14 residues. Germline V gene sequence: CDR1 SQVTM, CDR2 ANQGSEA. The CDR3 nucleotides read TGCAGCGTTGATCGTGTCAGGGCCGTCGCTGAAGCTTTCTTT. Encoded protein: CSVDRVRAVAEAFF.

As for this clonotype: A much larger clone is a single base away; this may be a read error. The chain joins TRBV6-4 to TRBJ2-3, with TRBD2 as a possible D gene (5 bases). V shed 4 bases and J shed 0 bases, with 5 bases lying between them. This CDR3 comprises 13 residues. Germline V gives CDR1 MRHNA, CDR2 SNTAGT. The CDR3 DNA follows: TGTGCCAGCAGTGCGGGGAGCACAGATACGCAGTATTTT. It translates to CASSAGSTDTQYF.

A few counts support this clonotype. This sequence joins TRBV24-1 and TRBJ2-6; 10 bases map to TRBD1. V was pared by 4 bases and J by 8 bases, with 7 bases of the junction left unmatched. Germline V CDR1 and CDR2: KGHDR, SFDVKD. The CDR3 spans 16 residues. The CDR3 DNA is TGTGCCACCAGTGAGCCTCCGGGACAGGGGTCCAACGTCCTGACTTTC. It codes for CATSEPPGQGSNVLTF.

A few counts support this clonotype. This chain uses TRBV4-1 with TRBJ2-1, with D perhaps TRBD1 (6 bases). V gave up 5 bases and J gave up 8 bases, with 22 bases separating them. Germline V lookup: CDR1 MGHRA, CDR2 YSYEKL. The CDR3 totals 16 residues. DNA for the CDR3: TGCGCCAGCAGCGACCCCCAGGGACATTTGGACGATGAGCAGTTCTTC. Residues: CASSDPQGHLDDEQFF.

This chain joins TRBV30 and TRBJ2-5; maybe TRBD1 (6 bases). Germline assignment: CDR1 GTSNPN and CDR2 SVGIG (reference sequence). V was pared by 3 bases and J by 0 bases, with 8 bases between. This CDR3 is 13 amino acids long. The CDR3 bases are TGTGCCTGGAGCGGGACAAACCAAGAGACCCAGTACTTC. This translates into CAWSGTNQETQYF. Together with reference TRBV30 and TRBJ2-5, the CDR3 gives the full variable domain: SQTIHQWPATLVQPVGSPLSLECTVEGTSNPNLYWYRQAAGRGLQLLFYSVGIGQISSEVPQNLSASRPQDRQFILSSKKLLLSDSGFYLCAWSGTNQETQYFGPGTRLLVL.

This clonotype was picked up a small number of times. The chain couples TRBV12-3 or TRBV12-4 to TRBJ1-6; maybe TRBD1 (5 bases). CDR3 length equals 16 residues. The ends were cut back, 2 bases at V and 7 bases at J, with 15 bases in the middle. The CDR3 protein is CASSLYWPGLNSPLHF. CDR3 bases: TGTGCCAGCAGTTTATATTGGCCAGGGCTAAATTCACCCCTCCACTTT.

The V and J genes are TRBV20-1 and TRBJ2-3; no definite D call. V was trimmed by 5 bases and J by 2 bases, leaving 14 bases between them. The CDR3 loop spans 14 amino acids. Per germline, CDR1 DFQATT and CDR2 SNEGSKA (reference sequence). DNA of the CDR3: TGCAGTGCTTATACGGGCGGTAACACAGATACGCAGTATTTT. Translated, it gives CSAYTGGNTDTQYF.

This clonotype was observed at least ten times. The chain carries TRBV21-1 and TRBJ1-1; TRBD1 is the table's D call and was not checked against the DNA. TRBV21-1 constitutes a pseudogene. This CDR3 spans 12 amino acids. The CDR3 DNA is TGTGCCAGCAGCAAAGGCAGGGTGGAAGCTTTCTTT. Protein sequence: CASSKGRVEAFF.

The chain carries TRBV6-1 and TRBJ1-2, with 9 positions matching TRBD1. Trimming took 6 bases from V and 8 from J; bases not matched to a gene: 10. Germline CDR1 reads MNHNS; CDR2 reads SASEGT. CDR3 length: 14 residues. The CDR3 sequence: CASRRGTGKHGYTF. CDR3 nucleotides: TGTGCCAGCAGACGAGGGACAGGGAAACACGGCTACACCTTC.

This clonotype has just a few counts. V and J are TRBV29-1 and TRBJ2-7, with D unclear. The CDR3 runs to 11 residues. Trimming left V 4 bases short and J 4 bases short, with 8 bases between. Germline CDR1 and CDR2: SQVTM and ANQGSEA. The CDR3 coding sequence is TGCAGCGTTGTTTGGGGATACGAGCAGTACTTC. Translated, it gives CSVVWGYEQYF.

The J gene is TRBJ2-6, the V gene TRBV27, with 7 bases fitting TRBD1. This CDR3 has 18 residues. Germline CDR1 is MNHEY and CDR2 is SMNVEV (reference sequence). V lost 4 bases and J lost 0; bases outside the gene matches: 9. The chain's CDR3 is CASSYVWTGNSGANVLTF. The CDR3 nucleotides are TGTGCCAGCAGTTACGTTTGGACAGGAAACTCTGGGGCCAACGTCCTGACTTTC. Together with reference TRBV27 and TRBJ2-6, the CDR3 gives the full variable domain: EAQVTQNPRYLITVTGKKLTVTCSQNMNHEYMSWYRQDPGLGLRQIYYSMNVEVTDKGDVPEGYKVSRKEKRNFPLILESPSPNQTSLYFCASSYVWTGNSGANVLTFGAGSRLTVL.

This clonotype appeared a few times. CDR3 bases: TGTGCCAGCAGTTACTCGGTCCCCCCTAGCGGGGACCTGCAGTTCTTC. Amino acid sequence: CASSYSVPPSGDLQFF. The gene calls are TRBV6-5 and TRBJ2-1; 9 nucleotides align to TRBD2. The CDR3 runs 16 residues. The trim removed 0 bases at V and 12 bases at J, leaving 12 bases unmatched. Germline V CDR1 and CDR2: MNHEY, SVGAGI.

This clonotype was counted between two and nine times. The chain employs TRBV20-1 and TRBJ1-2, with D hard to call. The CDR3 loop spans 12 amino acids. The germline CDR1 and CDR2 sequences are DFQATT and SNEGSKA (reference sequence). Trimming cost V 6 bases and J 4 bases, with 12 bases left between them. The CDR3 DNA reads TGCAGTGCCGTTTCCGGCGTCTATGGCTACACCTTC. This sequence encodes CSAVSGVYGYTF.